One and the same sample provided the 30 T cell receptor beta chains below, sequenced in a study of cytomegalovirus exposure and HLA in healthy donors. Only in-frame clones appear in the TCRdb table, and some are missing; sequencing was by immunoSEQ multiplex PCR. This sample has roughly 120,000 clones, with approximately 89% found just once. The sequenced material came from PBMCs. The receptors shown here come from a woman under 30 in good health and CMV-seronegative.

The genes are TRBV7-6 and TRBJ2-1; D gene unclear. In germline, CDR1 is SGHVS, CDR2 FNYEAQ. This CDR3 is 15 amino acids long. V was clipped by 0 bases and J by 3 bases, with 9 bases between them. This chain's CDR3 is CASSLASPVYNEQFF. The CDR3 DNA follows: TGTGCCAGCAGCTTAGCTTCTCCCGTCTACAATGAGCAGTTCTTC.

The genes are TRBV11-1 and TRBJ2-1; a weak D match, TRBD2 (6 bases). V dropped 5 bases and J dropped 3 bases, with 17 bases sitting between them. The CDR3 has 16 amino acids. Per the germline V gene, CDR1 is SGHAT and CDR2 is FQDESV (reference sequence). The CDR3 region has the DNA TGTGCCAGCAGCCAATCCGTGGGGGGAATCTACAATGAGCAGTTCTTC. Translation: CASSQSVGGIYNEQFF. Full variable domain (missing parts from reference TRBV11-1 and TRBJ2-1): EAEVAQSPRYKITEKSQAVAFWCDPISGHATLYWYRQILGQGPELLVQFQDESVVDDSQLPKDRFSAERLKGVDSTLKIQPAELGDSAMYLCASSQSVGGIYNEQFFGPGTRLTVL.

The V call is TRBV29-1, the J call TRBJ2-1; maybe TRBD1 (7 bases). From germline, CDR1 is SQVTM and CDR2 ANQGSEA. The V end was cut by 6 bases, the J end by 0 bases, with 12 bases between. This CDR3 is 14 amino acids long. In DNA form, the CDR3 reads TGCAGCGTCAACAGGGGAGGCTCCTACAATGAGCAGTTCTTC. This codes for CSVNRGGSYNEQFF.

The chain links TRBV5-4 to TRBJ2-2; D uncertain. The germline gives CDR1 SGHNT, CDR2 YYREEE (reference sequence). V dropped 0 bases and J dropped 4 bases, with 4 bases sitting between them. The CDR3 is 13 amino acids. This chain's CDR3 is CASSLASTGELFF. Written as DNA, the CDR3 is TGTGCCAGCAGCTTGGCGTCCACCGGGGAGCTGTTTTTT.

The rearrangement links TRBV5-6 to TRBJ2-7; 9 bases match TRBD1. V shed 7 bases and J 2 bases; nucleotides not matched to a gene: 10. Germline loops: CDR1 SGHDT, CDR2 YYEEEE. The CDR3 is 15 residues long. DNA of the CDR3: TGTGCCAGCCGCAAATCCGGGACAGGGCCCTACGAGCAGTACTTC. Encoded protein: CASRKSGTGPYEQYF. The whole variable domain, filled in from reference TRBV5-6 and TRBJ2-7, reads DAGVTQSPTHLIKTRGQQVTLRCSPKSGHDTVSWYQQALGQGPQFIFQYYEEEERQRGNFPDRFSGHQFPNYSSELNVNALLLGDSALYLCASRKSGTGPYEQYFGPGTRLTVT.

J is TRBJ1-2 and V is TRBV7-2; D might be TRBD1 (5 bases). Trimming removed 1 base from V and 8 bases from J, with 11 bases in between. The CDR3 loop spans 13 amino acids. Germline loops: CDR1 SGHTA, CDR2 FQGNSA. The CDR3 region has the DNA TGTGCCAGCAGCTTAGGGGGCCCTCGAGGCTACACCTTC. It codes for CASSLGGPRGYTF. Full variable domain (missing parts from reference TRBV7-2 and TRBJ1-2): GAGVSQSPSNKVTEKGKDVELRCDPISGHTALYWYRQSLGQGLEFLIYFQGNSAPDKSGLPSDRFSAERTGGSVSTLTIQRTQQEDSAVYLCASSLGGPRGYTFGSGTRLTVV.

The rearrangement uses TRBV18 and TRBJ2-7, with D hard to call. Germline V CDR1 and CDR2: KGHSH, LQKENI. CDR3 length: 14 residues. Trimming cost V 4 bases and J 3 bases, with 13 bases left between them. The chain's CDR3 is CASSHPGQNYEQYF. The CDR3 DNA is TGTGCCAGCTCACACCCGGGTCAAAACTACGAGCAGTACTTC. The variable domain in full, completed from reference TRBV18 and TRBJ2-7, reads NAGVMQNPRHLVRRRGQEARLRCSPMKGHSHVYWYRQLPEEGLKFMVYLQKENIIDESGMPKERFSAEFPKEGPSILRIQQVVRGDSAAYFCASSHPGQNYEQYFGPGTRLTVT.

The J gene is TRBJ2-7, the V gene TRBV19, with D maybe TRBD2 (5 bases). The length of the CDR3 is 14 residues. Per germline, CDR1 LNHDA and CDR2 SQIVND (reference sequence). V lost 3 bases to trimming and J lost 0 bases, with 9 bases between them. CDR3 coding DNA: TGTGCCAGTAGTATCCTGGGAGCCTCCTACGAGCAGTACTTC. Translation: CASSILGASYEQYF.

The gene calls are TRBV7-8 and TRBJ2-3; 7 positions agree with TRBD1. The CDR3 is 15 residues long. The germline V gene encodes CDR1 SGHVS and CDR2 FQNEAQ. The V segment lost 2 bases and the J segment 0 bases; nucleotides outside the gene matches: 2. The CDR3 DNA reads TGTGCCAGCAGCTTACAGGGGGTTAGCACAGATACGCAGTATTTT. Encoded protein: CASSLQGVSTDTQYF.

This clone came up a few times. The chain couples TRBV2 to TRBJ1-2; 10 bases align to TRBD1. Trimming removed 6 bases from V and 5 bases from J; junction bases left unmatched: 6. Germline loops: CDR1 SNHLY, CDR2 FYNNEI. The CDR3 consists of 14 residues. This chain's CDR3 is CASRETGGTYGYTF. DNA for the CDR3: TGTGCCAGCAGGGAGACAGGGGGCACATATGGCTACACCTTC. Full variable domain (remainder filled in from reference TRBV2 and TRBJ1-2): EPEVTQTPSHQVTQMGQEVILRCVPISNHLYFYWYRQILGQKVEFLVSFYNNEISEKSEIFDDQFSVERPDGSNFTLKIRSTKLEDSAMYFCASRETGGTYGYTFGSGTRLTVV.

The genes are TRBV28 and TRBJ2-7; the D gene is possibly TRBD1 (6 bases). This CDR3 spans 12 amino acids. Trimming left V 11 bases short and J 3 bases short, with 14 bases between. The V gene's germline CDR1 is MDHEN and CDR2 SYDVKM. In DNA form, the CDR3 reads TGTGCCGCCAGGGGCCCTTACTACGAGCAGTACTTC. This translates into CAARGPYYEQYF.

The J gene is TRBJ2-5, the V gene TRBV12-5, with a possible D match to TRBD1 (5 bases). The V end was cut by 2 bases, the J end by 2 bases, with 15 bases between. Germline CDR1 is LGHNT and CDR2 is FRNRAP. The CDR3 contains 16 residues. The CDR3 reads CASGLRLRVKQETQYF. For the CDR3, the DNA is TGTGCTAGTGGTTTGAGGCTCAGGGTAAAACAAGAGACCCAGTACTTC.

The chain uses TRBV2 and TRBJ1-2, with TRBD1 matching over 9 bases. J was trimmed by 5 bases and V by 3 bases; bases with no gene match: 7. The CDR3 is 15 amino acids. CDR1 is SNHLY, CDR2 FYNNEI, per germline. As DNA, the CDR3 is TGTGCCAGCAGTGATTTGGGACAGGGAGATTATGGCTACACCTTC. This encodes CASSDLGQGDYGYTF. The complete variable domain, with remaining parts taken from reference TRBV2 and TRBJ1-2, reads EPEVTQTPSHQVTQMGQEVILRCVPISNHLYFYWYRQILGQKVEFLVSFYNNEISEKSEIFDDQFSVERPDGSNFTLKIRSTKLEDSAMYFCASSDLGQGDYGYTFGSGTRLTVV.

Concerning this clone itself: The junction does not match germline at one end; this may be a read error. This chain joins TRBV7-2 and TRBJ2-1; TRBD2 matches 11 bases. Germline V gene sequence: CDR1 SGHTA, CDR2 FQGNSA. This CDR3 has 15 amino acids. For the CDR3, the DNA is TGTGCCAGCAGCATAGCGGGGGGGCTATACAATGAGCAGTTCTTC. The encoded protein is CASSIAGGLYNEQFF.

The V gene is TRBV27, the J gene TRBJ2-7; D remains unclear. The germline V gene has CDR1 MNHEY and CDR2 SMNVEV (reference sequence). The V end was cut by 3 bases, the J end by 3 bases, with 9 bases between. The CDR3 has 13 amino acids. The CDR3 is CASSFSPHYEQYF. CDR3 sequence (DNA): TGTGCCAGCAGTTTCTCCCCACACTACGAGCAGTACTTC.

The chain uses TRBV30 and TRBJ1-1; the D is unclear. CDR1 GTSNPN and CDR2 SVGIG come from the germline V gene (reference sequence). V lost 1 base and J lost 6, with 12 bases in between. The CDR3 length is 13 residues. The CDR3 reads CAWSAVFSAEAFF. In DNA, the CDR3 is TGTGCCTGGAGTGCAGTGTTTAGCGCTGAAGCTTTCTTT.

The chain links TRBV10-1 to TRBJ2-1; 7 nucleotides match TRBD2. Germline V gene data show CDR1 as WNHNN and CDR2 as SYGVQD (reference sequence). This CDR3 spans 15 amino acids. V trimming: 5 bases; J trimming: 7 bases; junction bases outside the gene matches: 11. CDR3 DNA: TGCGCCAGCAGTTTGACTAGCTTGATCCCAAATGAGCAGTTCTTC. Translated, it gives CASSLTSLIPNEQFF.

The chain employs TRBV4-1 and TRBJ2-1; the match to TRBD2 covers 8 bases. The CDR3 consists of 15 residues. Germline V gene sequence: CDR1 MGHRA, CDR2 YSYEKL. V lost 5 bases and J lost 3; bases outside the gene matches: 6. The CDR3 spells CASSKTGGDYNEQFF. DNA for the CDR3: TGCGCCAGCAGCAAAACGGGGGGGGACTACAATGAGCAGTTCTTC.

The V and J genes are TRBV10-1 and TRBJ2-5; D may be TRBD2 (6 bases). The CDR3 contains 15 residues. CDR1 is WNHNN and CDR2 is SYGVQD in the germline V gene (reference sequence). The V gene lost 3 bases and the J gene lost 5 bases, with 16 bases spanning the gap. The CDR3 nucleotides are TGCGCCAGCAGTGACGGTGCGGGGAGCCCCGAGACCCAGTACTTC. The encoded protein is CASSDGAGSPETQYF.

The V call is TRBV18, the J call TRBJ1-1; D is unresolved. Looked up from germline, CDR1 is KGHSH and CDR2 is LQKENI. The CDR3 contains 14 residues. V was cut by 8 bases and J by 1 base, with 14 bases left in between. The CDR3 loop is CASALRGRNTEAFF. CDR3 DNA sequence: TGTGCCAGCGCCCTACGGGGTAGGAACACTGAAGCTTTCTTT.

The chain is built from TRBV7-9 and TRBJ1-2, with D perhaps TRBD1 (5 bases). Per the germline V gene, CDR1 is SEHNR and CDR2 is FQNEAQ (reference sequence). V was cut by 1 base and J by 5 bases, with 14 bases left in between. This CDR3 is 15 amino acids long. The chain's CDR3 is CASSLVRGRFYGYTF. The CDR3 bases are TGTGCCAGCAGCTTAGTAAGGGGTCGTTTTTATGGCTACACCTTC.

The rearrangement uses TRBV28 and TRBJ2-7; 7 nucleotides match TRBD2. Germline CDR1 and CDR2: MDHEN and SYDVKM. With V trimmed by 2 bases and J by 4 bases, 5 bases remained unmatched. This CDR3 region has 14 residues. CDR3 nucleotides: TGTGCCAGCAGTTTAGTTTTGGGGGGGTACGAGCAGTACTTC. It yields the protein CASSLVLGGYEQYF.

V and J are TRBV9 and TRBJ2-3, with TRBD2 identical over 10 bases. The CDR3 sequence is 20 residues long. Per the germline V gene, CDR1 is SGDLS and CDR2 is YYNGEE. After removal of 0 bases from V and 1 base from J, the junction contained 14 bases not matched to a gene. The CDR3 coding sequence is TGTGCCAGCAGCGTAGCTAGCGGGGGCTCCGAAGAATCCGGCACAGATACGCAGTATTTT. Translated, it gives CASSVASGGSEESGTDTQYF.

J is TRBJ1-5 and V is TRBV10-3; 8 nucleotides line up with TRBD1. Germline CDR1 reads ENHRY; CDR2 reads SYGVKD. Trimming removed 4 bases from V and 7 bases from J; junction bases left unmatched: 6. This CDR3 contains 14 residues. The CDR3 DNA reads as TGTGCCATCAGTGCAGACAGGGGTGACCAGCCCCAGCATTTT. Protein sequence: CAISADRGDQPQHF.

The chain combines TRBV7-2 with TRBJ2-1; 9 positions match TRBD2. The CDR3 covers 16 residues. Trimming at V came to 0 bases and at J to 0 bases, leaving 0 bases not matched to a gene. From germline, CDR1 is SGHTA and CDR2 FQGNSA. The CDR3 loop reads CASSLASGSSYNEQFF. The DNA of the CDR3 is TGTGCCAGCAGCTTAGCTAGCGGGAGCTCCTACAATGAGCAGTTCTTC.

The genes are TRBV6-4 and TRBJ1-5; TRBD1 might be the D (6 bases). The CDR3 spans 16 residues. The ends were cut back, 4 bases at V and 6 bases at J, with 19 bases in the middle. Per the germline V gene, CDR1 is MRHNA and CDR2 is SNTAGT. Here the CDR3 DNA reads TGTGCCAGCAGTGCCGTAAGACAGGAACCCACTCAGCCCCAGCATTTT. This translates into CASSAVRQEPTQPQHF.

This clone was observed a single time. V and J are TRBV30 and TRBJ2-1, with a possible D match to TRBD2 (6 bases). CDR1 and CDR2 (germline): GTSNPN, SVGIG (reference sequence). CDR3 size: 11 residues. V was clipped by 1 base and J by 9 bases, with 7 bases between them. The CDR3 nucleotides read TGTGCCTGGAGTGGGGGAGGTGAGCAGTTCTTC. It translates to CAWSGGGEQFF.

The chain is built from TRBV4-1 and TRBJ2-7; D is unclear. Trimming took 0 bases from V and 0 from J, leaving 9 bases between them. From germline, CDR1 is MGHRA and CDR2 YSYEKL. The CDR3 runs to 15 residues. The CDR3 region is CASSQDRGGSYEQYF. As DNA, the CDR3 is TGCGCCAGCAGCCAAGATCGAGGCGGCTCCTACGAGCAGTACTTC.

The chain couples TRBV19 to TRBJ1-5; 8 nucleotides align to TRBD1. V lost 4 bases to trimming and J lost 3 bases; unmatched junction nucleotides: 8. This CDR3 region has 16 residues. Looked up from germline, CDR1 is LNHDA and CDR2 is SQIVND (reference sequence). The CDR3 DNA follows: TGTGCCAGTAGTACTATGGGGACAGGACCCAATCAGCCCCAGCATTTT. Encoded protein: CASSTMGTGPNQPQHF.

The chain uses TRBV2 and TRBJ2-2, with 9 bases matching TRBD1. The CDR3 totals 15 residues. Unmatched junction bases numbered 7, after V lost 7 bases and J lost 4 bases. Germline V gene sequence: CDR1 SNHLY, CDR2 FYNNEI. CDR3 sequence (DNA): TGTGCCAGCAATGGGGACAGGGCCTCCACCGGGGAGCTGTTTTTT. This sequence encodes CASNGDRASTGELFF.